This TCR beta chain was documented in a study of CD8+ T cells in alopecia areata. Extracted from the samples, RNA was reverse transcribed into cDNA to serve as the sequencing template. Sequencing used immunoSEQ multiplex PCR; TCRdb keeps in-frame clones, though not all of them. The table records hundreds of thousands of clones, about 62% of them present only once. Sample treatment: oral pan-JAK inhibitor, 5-10 mg twice daily. The sequence derives from a human donor with alopecia areata. Sequencing was performed on CD4+ T cells sorted from blood, taken at week 24, from a patient treated with tofacitinib.

The chain's CDR3 is CATLSSGETQYF. CDR3 coding DNA: TGTGCCACGCTTTCTAGCGGGGAGACCCAGTACTTC. The chain employs TRBV6-6 and TRBJ2-5; 8 positions agree with TRBD2. V shed 10 bases and J 5 bases; nucleotides not matched to a gene: 6. Germline V lookup: CDR1 MNHNY, CDR2 SVGAGI (reference sequence). CDR3 length: 12 amino acids.